Following are 3 T cell receptor beta chains from one sample sequenced in a study of blood T cell repertoires in COVID-19. TCRdb's table, derived via immunoSEQ multiplex PCR, lists solely in-frame clones and lacks some. The repertoire holds about 60,000 clones, with roughly 88% as singletons. The sequenced material came from peripheral blood. The receptors come from a man aged 45-65 years with active COVID-19.

The chain links TRBV6-6 to TRBJ1-1; weak D call: TRBD1 (6 bases). V was pared by 6 bases and J by 1 base, with 9 bases between. Looked up from germline, CDR1 is MNHNY and CDR2 is SVGAGI (reference sequence). CDR3 length: 13 residues. CDR3 protein: CASSGTPNTEAFF. The CDR3 DNA follows: TGTGCCAGCAGCGGGACACCGAACACTGAAGCTTTCTTT.

V is TRBV19 and J is TRBJ1-1, with D unclear. V was clipped by 8 bases and J by 6 bases, with 10 bases between them. The CDR3 runs to 11 residues. Germline lookup yields CDR1 LNHDA and CDR2 SQIVND (reference sequence). CDR3 region: CASHGLAEAFF. CDR3 DNA sequence: TGTGCCAGTCACGGTTTAGCTGAAGCTTTCTTT.

The genes are TRBV7-7 and TRBJ2-5, with 9 bases lining up with TRBD1. Germline V gene sequence: CDR1 SSHAT, CDR2 FNYEAQ (reference sequence). This CDR3 comprises 15 residues. Unmatched junction bases numbered 8, after V lost 5 bases and J lost 4 bases. The CDR3 sequence: CASSRGTGMGETQYF. CDR3 nucleotides: TGTGCCAGCAGCAGGGGGACAGGGATGGGAGAGACCCAGTACTTC.